This TCR beta chain derives from a study of blood T cell repertoires in COVID-19. Method: immunoSEQ multiplex PCR; TCRdb's copy keeps in-frame clones and lacks some. The data hold over 100,000 clones, with less than 90% observed a single time. Germline V gene lookup returns CDR1 MNHEY and CDR2 SVGEGT. This CDR3 spans 14 amino acids. V lost 0 bases and J lost 4, with 9 bases in between. The source material was peripheral blood. This sequence originates from a woman in her sixties with acute or convalescent COVID-19. The rearrangement uses TRBV6-2 or TRBV6-3 and TRBJ1-1; D remains unclear. The CDR3 reads CASSYSIGGTEAFF. DNA of the CDR3: TGTGCCAGCAGTTACTCGATAGGAGGCACTGAAGCTTTCTTT.